One sample yielded the 24 T cell receptor beta chains listed below, sequenced in a study of beta chain features in type 1 diabetes. The entirety of the isolated RNA underwent reverse transcription, so expressed TCRB transcripts were sequenced. Repertoires were generated with immunoSEQ multiplex PCR, while TCRdb's copy carries only in-frame clones and drops some. The data hold 450,000 to 600,000 clones, with approximately 31% observed a single time. What was sequenced was naive CD4+ T cells from blood. These TCRs come from a man aged 18 to 29 in good health.

This clone was seen a handful of times. The V call is TRBV30, the J call TRBJ1-2; D remains unclear. This CDR3 is built from 14 residues. The V and J ends lost 0 bases and 3 bases respectively, with 11 bases between them. Germline loops: CDR1 GTSNPN, CDR2 SVGIG (reference sequence). The CDR3 DNA sequence: TGTGCCTGGAGTGTCTCGGGCGAACACTATGGCTACACCTTC. This sequence encodes CAWSVSGEHYGYTF.

The rearrangement links TRBV10-3 to TRBJ1-1, with D tentatively TRBD1 (5 bases). The CDR3 is made up of 15 amino acids. V dropped 4 bases and J dropped 0 bases, with 12 bases sitting between them. From germline, CDR1 is ENHRY and CDR2 SYGVKD. This CDR3 is CAISATGTVNTEAFF. The DNA of the CDR3 is TGTGCCATCAGTGCTACCGGGACGGTGAACACTGAAGCTTTCTTT.

The chain joins TRBV7-2 to TRBJ2-1, with a weak D call TRBD1 (5 bases). This CDR3 spans 12 amino acids. Trimming removed 2 bases at V and 10 bases at J, with 9 bases between. Looked up from germline, CDR1 is SGHTA and CDR2 is FQGNSA. The CDR3 coding sequence is TGTGCCAGCAGCTTAAGGGGTGAGGAGCAGTTCTTC. Protein product: CASSLRGEEQFF.

The chain carries TRBV27 and TRBJ2-5; no reliable D call. Germline V CDR1 and CDR2: MNHEY, SMNVEV (reference sequence). The CDR3 contains 13 residues. Trimming took 3 bases from V and 7 from J, leaving 12 bases between them. The CDR3 sequence: CASSFSRLGTQYF. The CDR3 coding sequence is TGTGCCAGCAGTTTTTCCAGGCTGGGGACCCAGTACTTC.

The chain combines TRBV10-3 with TRBJ2-3; possible D gene TRBD1, 6 bases. CDR1 and CDR2 (germline): ENHRY, SYGVKD. CDR3 length: 11 amino acids. Trimming took off 6 bases at V and 15 bases at J, with 16 bases between the two ends. The CDR3 bases are TGTGCCATCAGGGGGGCCCTTGGTCGATATTTT. Its protein is CAIRGALGRYF.

This clone was observed a handful of times. J is TRBJ1-1 and V is TRBV30; D gene uncertain. CDR1 and CDR2 (germline): GTSNPN, SVGIG (reference sequence). The CDR3 has 12 residues. V was cut by 2 bases and J by 4 bases, with 8 bases left in between. CDR3 in DNA: TGTGCCTGGAGTACCTGGGGCACTGAAGCTTTCTTT. Translated, it gives CAWSTWGTEAFF.

The chain joins TRBV5-1 to TRBJ2-7; either TRBD1 or TRBD2 may fit D (5 bases each). Germline CDR1 is SGHRS and CDR2 is YFSETQ. The CDR3 extends over 13 amino acids. Trimming removed 4 bases at V and 3 bases at J, with 11 bases between. CDR3 nucleotide sequence: TGCGCCAGCAGCCCGGGACCGCACTACGAGCAGTACTTC. Translation: CASSPGPHYEQYF.

The chain has TRBV27 and TRBJ2-7; 7 bases line up with TRBD2. This CDR3 region has 15 residues. Germline assignment: CDR1 MNHEY and CDR2 SMNVEV (reference sequence). CDR3 loop: CAHPTPGLRPYEQYF. CDR3 in DNA: TGTGCTCACCCCACCCCGGGACTACGGCCCTACGAGCAGTACTTC.

This clone has a handful of counts. The V gene is TRBV4-3, the J gene TRBJ2-5, with D possibly TRBD2 on 6 matching bases. This CDR3 is built from 15 residues. Trimming removed 0 bases from V and 2 bases from J, with 10 bases in between. The germline CDR1 and CDR2 sequences are LGHNA and YSLEER. CDR3 in DNA: TGCGCCAGCAGCCAAGATTTGCGGGATCAAGAGACCCAGTACTTC. As protein: CASSQDLRDQETQYF.

The CDR3 protein is CASSEQGRYSYEQYF. The CDR3 DNA is TGTGCCAGTAGTGAACAGGGACGGTACTCCTACGAGCAGTACTTC. The chain recombines TRBV19 with TRBJ2-7; perhaps TRBD1 as D (6 bases). This CDR3 contains 15 residues. Deletions cut 5 bases from V and 0 bases from J, with 14 bases between. Germline V CDR1 and CDR2: LNHDA, SQIVND (reference sequence).

The V call is TRBV5-1, the J call TRBJ2-1; 8 bases agree with TRBD2. This CDR3 is built from 15 residues. After removal of 4 bases from V and 4 bases from J, the junction contained 7 bases not matched to a gene. The germline CDR1 and CDR2 sequences are SGHRS and YFSETQ. CDR3 bases: TGCGCCAGCAGCCAGCGGGAGATGGGGTACAATGAGCAGTTCTTC. Amino acid sequence: CASSQREMGYNEQFF. Variable domain in full (rest from reference TRBV5-1 and TRBJ2-1): KAGVTQTPRYLIKTRGQQVTLSCSPISGHRSVSWYQQTPGQGLQFLFEYFSETQRNKGNFPGRFSGRQFSNSRSEMNVSTLELGDSALYLCASSQREMGYNEQFFGPGTRLTVL.

Only one count was recorded for this clone. Other DNA sequences of this sample code for an identical CDR3. V usage is TRBV27 and J usage is TRBJ2-3; 9 bases fit TRBD2. Germline V gene lookup returns CDR1 MNHEY and CDR2 SMNVEV (reference sequence). The CDR3 totals 13 residues. The trim removed 6 bases at V and 5 bases at J, leaving 3 bases unmatched. The CDR3 bases are TGTGCCAGCAGGACTAGCGGACGAGATACGCAGTATTTT. Amino acid sequence: CASRTSGRDTQYF.

This sequence joins TRBV6-4 and TRBJ2-1, with 7 bases fitting TRBD2. Germline V gives CDR1 MRHNA, CDR2 SNTAGT. Trimming cost V 5 bases and J 5 bases; bases outside gene matches: 9. This CDR3 is 15 amino acids long. The DNA of the CDR3 is TGTGCCAGCAGTTCAAGCGGGATACCGAACAATGAGCAGTTCTTC. Translating gives CASSSSGIPNNEQFF.

The chain carries TRBV5-6 and TRBJ2-1; D unresolved. Trimming took off 0 bases at V and 3 bases at J, with 13 bases between the two ends. This CDR3 contains 16 residues. Per the germline V gene, CDR1 is SGHDT and CDR2 is YYEEEE. The CDR3 protein is CASSLDRLALYNEQFF. CDR3 nucleotides: TGTGCCAGCAGCTTGGACCGCTTGGCCCTCTACAATGAGCAGTTCTTC. Supplemented by reference TRBV5-6 and TRBJ2-1, the full variable domain reads DAGVTQSPTHLIKTRGQQVTLRCSPKSGHDTVSWYQQALGQGPQFIFQYYEEEERQRGNFPDRFSGHQFPNYSSELNVNALLLGDSALYLCASSLDRLALYNEQFFGPGTRLTVL.

This clone was seen a few times. This chain connects TRBV7-2 to TRBJ2-1, with unresolved D. The germline V gene encodes CDR1 SGHTA and CDR2 FQGNSA. CDR3 size: 13 residues. The germline V and J ends were trimmed by 2 bases and 9 bases, with 11 bases remaining between them. Here the CDR3 reads CASSLRSRFEQFF. The CDR3, as DNA: TGTGCCAGCAGCTTACGTTCGCGTTTTGAGCAGTTCTTC. The full variable domain, in which reference TRBV7-2 and TRBJ2-1 provide the parts outside the CDR3, is GAGVSQSPSNKVTEKGKDVELRCDPISGHTALYWYRQSLGQGLEFLIYFQGNSAPDKSGLPSDRFSAERTGGSVSTLTIQRTQQEDSAVYLCASSLRSRFEQFFGPGTRLTVL.

CDR3 amino acids: CASSQHPSGNYNEQFF. CDR3 in DNA: TGCGCCAGCAGCCAACACCCTAGCGGGAACTACAATGAGCAGTTCTTC. The rearrangement joins TRBV4-3 to TRBJ2-1, with 9 bases lining up with TRBD2. This CDR3 is built from 16 residues. J lost 3 bases, V lost 2 bases, and 5 bases had no gene match. CDR1 and CDR2 (germline): LGHNA, YSLEER.

This chain uses TRBV27 with TRBJ1-1; 7 bases are shared with TRBD1. From germline, CDR1 is MNHEY and CDR2 SMNVEV (reference sequence). The CDR3 extends over 15 amino acids. V lost 8 bases, J lost 2 bases, and 11 bases stayed unmatched. The CDR3 DNA is TGTGCCAGCCGTGGCCTCGGGACAGCCAACACTGAAGCTTTCTTT. This sequence encodes CASRGLGTANTEAFF.

This clone was seen only a few times. V is TRBV29-1 and J is TRBJ2-1, with 13 bases aligning to TRBD2. The CDR3 is made up of 15 amino acids. V lost 7 bases and J lost 3; bases outside the gene matches: 6. The germline V gene encodes CDR1 SQVTM and CDR2 ANQGSEA. The DNA for the CDR3 is TGCAGCGCCGGGACTAGCGGGATACTCTACAATGAGCAGTTCTTC. Encoded protein: CSAGTSGILYNEQFF.

This clone was recorded only once. The chain has TRBV4-3 and TRBJ2-7, with 7 bases aligning to TRBD1. The CDR3 loop spans 15 amino acids. V was clipped by 2 bases and J by 9 bases; unmatched bases: 13. Per the germline V gene, CDR1 is LGHNA and CDR2 is YSLEER. CDR3 region: CASSQSRTGWGAQYF. CDR3 DNA: TGCGCCAGCAGCCAATCCCGGACAGGCTGGGGTGCGCAGTACTTC.

The V and J genes are TRBV5-1 and TRBJ2-3; 9 nucleotides line up with TRBD1. This CDR3 has 19 amino acids. The germline V gene encodes CDR1 SGHRS and CDR2 YFSETQ. Trimming took 3 bases from V and 9 from J; bases not matched to a gene: 23. The CDR3 nucleotides read TGCGCCAGCAGCTACGGGACAGGGATGTCAACGGACAGAGCGAAGACGCAGTATTTT. Residues: CASSYGTGMSTDRAKTQYF.

The chain joins TRBV4-3 to TRBJ2-7; 7 nucleotides line up with TRBD2. Trimming removed 1 base from V and 1 base from J; junction bases left unmatched: 7. Germline loops: CDR1 LGHNA, CDR2 YSLEER. This CDR3 is 16 amino acids long. The CDR3 bases are TGCGCCAGCAGCCAAGCTAGCGGAGGTGGGTCCTACGAGCAGTACTTC. This translates into CASSQASGGGSYEQYF.

This clone was seen a handful of times. The chain recombines TRBV27 with TRBJ1-5; D is unresolved. The CDR3 consists of 14 residues. Germline-derived CDR1 and CDR2 are MNHEY and SMNVEV (reference sequence). Deletions cut 4 bases from V and 9 bases from J, with 16 bases between. The CDR3 sequence: CASSSDWRQMPQHF. CDR3 nucleotides: TGTGCCAGCAGTTCGGACTGGCGGCAGATGCCCCAGCATTTT.

This clone was observed a few times. This chain joins TRBV4-3 and TRBJ2-6, with D hard to call. V was shortened by 1 base and J by 1 base, with 5 bases between the two germline ends. CDR3 length: 15 amino acids. Germline V CDR1 and CDR2: LGHNA, YSLEER. For the CDR3, the DNA is TGCGCCAGCAGCCAAGGGCTATCTGGGGCCAACGTCCTGACTTTC. This encodes CASSQGLSGANVLTF.

The chain joins TRBV30 to TRBJ1-4; 12 bases are a match to TRBD1. Looked up from germline, CDR1 is GTSNPN and CDR2 is SVGIG (reference sequence). The CDR3 spans 18 residues. V shed 5 bases, J shed 0 bases, and the junction held 10 bases outside the gene matches. The CDR3 sequence: CAWARDRGLPATNEKLFF. DNA of the CDR3: TGTGCCTGGGCCCGGGACAGGGGGCTCCCAGCAACTAATGAAAAACTGTTTTTT.